This paragraph reports one T cell receptor (beta chain). This entry belongs to a study of blood T cell repertoires in COVID-19. On the study more broadly: Italy, Spain and the United States were the sources of the convalescent and acute COVID-19 samples. The cDNA or gDNA used as material had been derived from T cells, B-cell-depleted T cells, or PBMCs.

Germline assignment: CDR1 SGHDT and CDR2 YYEEEE. V trimming: 0 bases; J trimming: 3 bases; junction bases outside the gene matches: 5. This CDR3 has 16 residues. Per the study methods: Using reference gene primer amplification, nucleated cell counts were estimated. This table comes from immunoSEQ multiplex PCR, and its TCRdb copy is limited to in-frame clones, with some not included. V, J and clone size are those of that table, while D and trimming were read from the DNA. The table records some 71,000 clones, around 87% of them present only once. The source is a man over 45 with acute or convalescent COVID-19. V is TRBV5-6 and J is TRBJ2-4; 8 nucleotides agree with TRBD1. The material sequenced was peripheral blood. CDR3 in DNA: TGTGCCAGCAGCTTGGTCAGGGGGCATGGCAAAAACATTCAGTACTTC. Translating gives CASSLVRGHGKNIQYF.